Below, 30 T cell receptor beta chains from the same sample are listed, as sequenced in a study of T cells expressing NK-cell markers. TCRdb reprocessed the 5' RACE reads and stores each CDR3 protein as one record, lacking DNA. The listing contains 550,000 to 600,000 distinct CDR3 sequences. Material for sequencing was blood T cells: a sorted CD56 or NKG2C T cell subset, CD4+ or CD8+ T cells, or bulk PBMC T cells (not recorded which). These receptors originate from a man in his late teens or twenties in good health.

The chain has TRBV12-3 or TRBV12-4 and TRBJ2-6. This CDR3 comprises 13 residues. The CDR3 sequence: CASSGSGANVLTF.

V and J are TRBV5-5 and TRBJ2-5. The CDR3 spans 14 residues. Germline CDR1 is SGHKS and CDR2 is YYEKEE (reference sequence). The CDR3: CASSLAVRLETQYF.

The chain couples TRBV7-9 to TRBJ1-6. CDR1 SEHNR and CDR2 FQNEAQ come from the germline V gene (reference sequence). The CDR3 totals 11 residues. The CDR3 loop reads CASSSSSPLHF. Looking up the rest from reference TRBV7-9 and TRBJ1-6 gives the full variable domain: DTGVSQNPRHKITKRGQNVTFRCDPISEHNRLYWYRQTLGQGPEFLTYFQNEAQLEKSRLLSDRFSAERPKGSFSTLEIQRTEQGDSAMYLCASSSSSPLHFGNGTRLTVT.

This sequence joins TRBV28 and TRBJ2-1; TCRdb's D gene call, TRBD1, goes unchecked for lack of DNA. Germline CDR1 reads MDHEN; CDR2 reads SYDVKM. CDR3 length: 16 residues. The CDR3 loop is CASSLGGTGWFDEQFF.

This rearrangement joins TRBV19 to TRBJ1-1; TCRdb's D call, TRBD1, is unchecked because there is no DNA. Germline CDR1 reads LNHDA; CDR2 reads SQIVND (reference sequence). This CDR3 comprises 15 residues. Here the CDR3 reads CASSIRSQGNTEAFF.

The chain recombines TRBV6-1 with TRBJ2-3; the TRBD1 assignment by TCRdb is unverifiable without DNA. CDR3 length equals 13 residues. The V gene's germline CDR1 is MNHNS and CDR2 SASEGT. This CDR3 reads CASRDRAPNTQYF.

This chain joins TRBV20-1 and TRBJ2-2; checking the TCRdb D call of TRBD2 is not possible without DNA. The germline V gene has CDR1 DFQATT and CDR2 SNEGSKA (reference sequence). The CDR3 is 15 amino acids. CDR3 residues: CSASPEGANTGELFF.

J is TRBJ2-1 and V is TRBV12-3 or TRBV12-4; TCRdb lists TRBD2, though no DNA is available to test this call. The CDR3 contains 17 residues. The CDR3 sequence: CASIPGREGRAYNEQFF.

The rearrangement joins TRBV7-2 to TRBJ1-2. CDR1 and CDR2 (germline): SGHTA, FQGNSA. The CDR3 runs to 12 residues. The CDR3 sequence is CASSSTEAGYTF. Based on the CDR3 plus reference TRBV7-2 and TRBJ1-2, the full variable domain is GAGVSQSPSNKVTEKGKDVELRCDPISGHTALYWYRQSLGQGLEFLIYFQGNSAPDKSGLPSDRFSAERTGGSVSTLTIQRTQQEDSAVYLCASSSTEAGYTFGSGTRLTVV.

V usage is TRBV27 and J usage is TRBJ2-5; absent DNA, TCRdb's TRBD1 call cannot be checked. CDR3 length: 15 amino acids. Per germline, CDR1 MNHEY and CDR2 SMNVEV (reference sequence). CDR3 loop: CASSLYGLGGETQYF.

The chain links TRBV4-1 to TRBJ2-3; TCRdb gives TRBD1 as the D gene, but with no DNA this cannot be confirmed. The V gene's germline CDR1 is MGHRA and CDR2 YSYEKL. The CDR3 consists of 15 residues. CDR3 amino acids: CASSSQGTDTDTQYF.

The rearrangement uses TRBV24-1 and TRBJ2-5. The germline gives CDR1 KGHDR, CDR2 SFDVKD. This CDR3 is built from 11 residues. The CDR3 region is CATGYKETQYF.

The genes are TRBV12-3 or TRBV12-4 and TRBJ2-1; TCRdb gives TRBD1 as the D gene, but with no DNA this cannot be confirmed. CDR3 length equals 15 residues. CDR3 region: CASSSRQGFYNEQFF.

The chain carries TRBV7-9 and TRBJ2-7; TCRdb's D gene call, TRBD1, goes unchecked for lack of DNA. Germline V gives CDR1 SEHNR, CDR2 FQNEAQ (reference sequence). The CDR3 length is 16 residues. The CDR3 loop is CASSSTTGHSSYEQYF.

The CDR3 region is CSVDRVGLVREQFF. V and J are TRBV29-1 and TRBJ2-1; with no DNA, the TCRdb D assignment of TRBD2 cannot be verified. The CDR3 is 14 residues long. Germline loops: CDR1 SQVTM, CDR2 ANQGSEA.

This sequence joins TRBV29-1 and TRBJ1-1; TCRdb selects TRBD1, and the lack of DNA leaves this call unchecked. CDR1 SQVTM and CDR2 ANQGSEA come from the germline V gene. The CDR3 totals 15 residues. CDR3 amino acids: CSVLLPGGVNTEAFF. Based on the CDR3 plus reference TRBV29-1 and TRBJ1-1, the full variable domain is SAVISQKPSRDICQRGTSLTIQCQVDSQVTMMFWYRQQPGQSLTLIATANQGSEATYESGFVIDKFPISRPNLTFSTLTVSNMSPEDSSIYLCSVLLPGGVNTEAFFGQGTRLTVV.

V usage is TRBV24-1 and J usage is TRBJ1-5; TCRdb calls TRBD1, which cannot be checked without DNA. Germline CDR1 is KGHDR and CDR2 is SFDVKD. The CDR3 loop spans 15 amino acids. This chain's CDR3 is CATSDFRGSNQPQHF.

V gene TRBV7-2 combines with J gene TRBJ2-2. Germline assignment: CDR1 SGHTA and CDR2 FQGNSA. The CDR3 sequence is 14 residues long. CDR3 loop: CASSLRRATGELFF.

This chain links TRBV18 with TRBJ1-4; TCRdb selects TRBD1, and the lack of DNA leaves this call unchecked. Looked up from germline, CDR1 is KGHSH and CDR2 is LQKENI. The CDR3 runs to 15 residues. CDR3 residues: CASSPTVGQGRALFF.

The chain employs TRBV20-1 and TRBJ2-3; TCRdb's D call of TRBD2 is untestable without DNA. The CDR3 loop spans 19 amino acids. Germline loops: CDR1 DFQATT, CDR2 SNEGSKA (reference sequence). CDR3 residues: CSATKGTSGSTLGTDTQYF.

This chain connects TRBV5-6 to TRBJ2-2; TCRdb reports TRBD2, a call that lacks DNA to check it against. Germline V gives CDR1 SGHDT, CDR2 YYEEEE. The CDR3 runs to 15 residues. The CDR3 protein is CASSLSGRYTGELFF.

J is TRBJ2-2 and V is TRBV6-2 or TRBV6-3; TCRdb's D call, TRBD2, is unchecked because there is no DNA. The CDR3 sequence is 16 residues long. Germline V gene data show CDR1 as MNHEY and CDR2 as SVGEGT. CDR3 sequence reads: CASSFLAGINTGELFF.

The CDR3 spells CASTRGSSYNEQFF. The rearrangement uses TRBV7-8 and TRBJ2-1; TCRdb's D call, TRBD1, is unchecked because there is no DNA. Germline V CDR1 and CDR2: SGHVS, FQNEAQ. This CDR3 spans 14 amino acids.

V is TRBV29-1 and J is TRBJ2-3. This CDR3 contains 13 residues. Germline V lookup: CDR1 SQVTM, CDR2 ANQGSEA. The CDR3 sequence: CSVVNSYTDTQYF.

CDR3 residues: CASSLVGGTGYGYTF. The V and J genes are TRBV7-2 and TRBJ1-2; TCRdb proposes TRBD1, but this gene call is untestable without DNA. CDR1 and CDR2 from the germline V gene are SGHTA and FQGNSA. The CDR3 runs 15 residues.

This rearrangement joins TRBV7-2 to TRBJ2-1; the TCRdb D gene call, TRBD2, has no DNA to confirm it. The CDR3 is 16 residues long. Germline CDR1 and CDR2: SGHTA and FQGNSA. CDR3 amino acids: CASSLFLEGQYNEQFF.

J is TRBJ2-7 and V is TRBV5-1; there is no DNA to check the TCRdb D call of TRBD1. The CDR3 extends over 12 amino acids. CDR1 is SGHRS and CDR2 is YFSETQ in the germline V gene. The CDR3 region is CASRVDTYEQYF.

The V gene is TRBV6-5, the J gene TRBJ2-7; TCRdb names TRBD1, which stays unverified in the absence of DNA. This CDR3 has 13 amino acids. Germline lookup yields CDR1 MNHEY and CDR2 SVGAGI. CDR3: CASSYTGSYEQYF.

The rearrangement joins TRBV29-1 to TRBJ1-2. The germline CDR1 and CDR2 sequences are SQVTM and ANQGSEA. The CDR3 is made up of 14 amino acids. Here the CDR3 reads CSVYEGTYLYGYTF.

This chain uses TRBV29-1 with TRBJ2-5. Germline V CDR1 and CDR2: SQVTM, ANQGSEA. The CDR3 is made up of 11 amino acids. CDR3 loop: CSVEDGVTQYF.